Listed here is a single TCR beta chain. Its specific antigen is unknown. No clone much larger than this one lies a single base away; base qualities are absent. TCR CDR3 regions were amplified from genomic DNA by multiplex PCR using the deep immunoSEQ assay. For each cell subset, the extracted genomic DNA was distributed evenly across all wells of several immunoSEQ 96-well plates, and each plate served as one replicate. For sorted subsets, around 200 ng genomic DNA, equal to approximately 30,000 T cell genomes, was loaded into each replicate PCR. The purified libraries were quantified using a Qubit 3.0 fluorometer, sized with a Bioanalyzer 2100, and then quantified again using the KAPA Library Quantification kit. A separate single-read 150-cycle Illumina NextSeq 550 flow cell was used to sequence each immunoSEQ 96-well plate. The authors processed their data as follows. Because the immunoSEQ output held only junctional sequences and lacked quality scores, the filtering could not match the filtering applied to full-length reads. Sequences were annotated with PyIR, a Python wrapper for IgBLAST v1.9, and V/J genes and CDR3 were assigned using IMGT germline references. Reads with weak V/J assignments (E-value above 1e-6), missing CDR3, stop codons, out-of-frame junctions, or ambiguous translated residues were removed. V3J clonotypes were defined as sequences sharing an identical inferred V gene, J gene, and CDR3 amino acid sequence. Percentage overlap between repertoires was computed as shared unique clonotypes divided by the size of the smaller repertoire. Richness of each repertoire was evaluated using RTK rarefaction, the Chao1 estimator, and Recon v2.1 estimates of unobserved clonotypes. For all TCRbeta clonotypes obtained by the gDNA method from a few donors, generation probabilities were computed with OLGA. TCRdb took this table from immuneACCESS and kept in-frame rearrangements with V and J called. Such tables lack part of the clones; where checked against another copy, unresolved V genes explain under half of the gap, and the rest is unexplained. V and J calls and clone size are copied from that table; D and trimming were computed from the DNA. This sample is represented by about 300,000 clones; about 74% of them were singletons. The top ten hold 10% of the sample.

The CDR3 covers 16 residues, taking in both the cysteine and the phenylalanine. Left in the record is the CDR3 DNA by itself, 48 bases read in frame from the first base. The germline V gene (reference sequence) provides CDR1 LNHDA and CDR2 SQIVND. The germline ends are 16 bases apart after V is trimmed by 5 bases and J by 2 bases. The record originates from a study of shared clonotypes between healthy human individuals (dated by TCRdb to 2018 to 2020). Regarding the research as a whole: Three men and two women, aged 18 to 49 years, made up the cohort. For each donor, three plates each were used for CD4 naive and CD4 memory, two plates were used for CD8 naive, and one plate was used for CD8 memory. To estimate repertoire size and how much clonotype sharing occurs between individuals, the study deeply sequenced the blood TCR repertoires of roughly 5 healthy adults. Different laboratories and diverse techniques were used to prepare libraries and sequence TCR repertoires, to increase sequencing depth and limit assay-specific biases. Between about 0.85 and 10 billion PBMCs per donor were obtained by leukapheresis.

Here is what the overall study found, with its caveats: When a handful of donors were compared, the shared fraction of clonotypes was roughly 5% for naive CD4, more than 3% for naive CD8, more than 2% for memory CD4, and about 0.36% for memory CD8. Sampling was restricted to blood, and TCR repertoires in tissues likely differ from the TCR repertoires found in blood. Incomplete sequencing was indicated by rarefaction of sorted-subset datasets, despite the large sequencing depth. Higher generation probabilities were observed for clonotypes shared by all four sorted-subset donors than for non-shared clonotypes. Because the study included a small number of donors, the genetic and exposure-history diversity represented was limited. Larger estimated clonotype richness was generally found for naive subsets than for memory subsets. Pairwise subsampling led to the expectation that sequencing depth would affect the degree of clonotype sharing among donors.

Healthy HIV-negative adults with no recently reported acute infections or vaccinations were included as donors. All donors were Caucasian adults living in Nashville, Tennessee, USA. Magnetic negative selection was used to enrich CD4+ T cells, after which naive cells were positively selected on CD45RA and the negative fraction became the memory subset. Blood was obtained by leukapheresis, after which PBMCs were separated by Ficoll-Histopaque density gradient centrifugation and cryopreserved in liquid nitrogen vapor phase. Analytical flow cytometry was used to check the purity and quantity of each magnetically sorted T cell population. Genomic DNA was isolated from every sorted fraction and measured by UV absorbance on a Nanodrop 2000c.

The sequence was collected from a man aged 25-40 years in good health. The sequence is built from TRBV19 and TRBJ1-5; no D gene is confidently identified. Source material: memory CD4+ T cells sorted from blood. The cell subset or site label, as the study defines it: CD45RA-negative fraction. The DNA is as follows: TGTGCCAGTAGTGCCGGAATCGGCGATGGCAATCAGCCCCAGCATTTT. This is translated as CASSAGIGDGNQPQHF.